One TCR beta chain is described in this entry. The record originates from a study of monozygotic twins with inflammatory bowel disease. TCRdb reworked the 5' RACE reads into one entry per CDR3 protein, no DNA. This sample contains fewer than 550,000 distinct CDR3 sequences. CDR3 length: 15 amino acids. Germline CDR1 reads DFQATT; CDR2 reads SNEGSKA (reference sequence). This TCR was sampled from a human donor with ulcerative colitis or Crohn's disease, or a healthy co-twin of an affected twin (not recorded which). The chain recombines TRBV20-1 with TRBJ1-1. Sequenced material: blood. The CDR3 protein is CSARDKGGRNTEAFF.